Below are 16 T cell receptor beta chains sequenced from a single sample in a study of cytomegalovirus exposure and HLA in healthy donors. PCR employed 60 Vbeta and 13 Jbeta primers. TCRdb's table, derived via immunoSEQ multiplex PCR, lists solely in-frame clones and lacks some. The sample lists some 130,000 clones, 70% to 85% occurring once. Sequencing input: PBMCs. The receptors were sampled from a boy aged 2 to 9 in good health and CMV-seronegative.

The chain uses TRBV11-2 and TRBJ1-1; the D is unclear. Trimming pared 5 bases from V and 1 base from J, leaving 5 bases between. The V gene's germline CDR1 is SGHAT and CDR2 FQNNGV. The CDR3 loop spans 12 amino acids. CDR3 protein: CASSHWNTEAFF. In DNA form, the CDR3 reads TGTGCCAGCAGCCATTGGAACACTGAAGCTTTCTTT.

Here the CDR3 reads CASSRAGTSGTVSYNEQFF. DNA for the CDR3: TGTGCCAGCAGTCGAGCCGGGACTAGCGGGACAGTCTCCTACAATGAGCAGTTCTTC. The V and J genes are TRBV7-3 and TRBJ2-1; TRBD2 agrees at 13 bases. J lost 0 bases, V lost 6 bases, and 11 bases had no gene match. The CDR3 contains 19 residues. CDR1 SGHTA and CDR2 FQGTGA come from the germline V gene.

The table lists this clone with a few counts. The chain recombines TRBV1 with TRBJ1-5; the DNA was not used to check the table's D call, TRBD1. TRBV1 is a documented pseudogene. The CDR3 has 15 residues. The chain's CDR3 is CTSSQDRGSNQPQHF. CDR3 in DNA: TGCACCAGCAGCCAAGACAGGGGGAGCAATCAGCCCCAGCATTTT.

V usage is TRBV5-5 and J usage is TRBJ2-1; D gene uncertain. The CDR3 is made up of 15 amino acids. Germline CDR1 and CDR2: SGHKS and YYEKEE (reference sequence). V lost 2 bases and J lost 6, with 15 bases in between. Written as DNA, the CDR3 is TGTGCCAGCAGCTTTTCGGTCGTTGGGCGCAATGAGCAGTTCTTC. Protein: CASSFSVVGRNEQFF.

The chain links TRBV18 to TRBJ2-7, with D possibly TRBD2 on 5 matching bases. The ends were cut back, 3 bases at V and 0 bases at J, with 9 bases in the middle. The CDR3 has 14 residues. Germline lookup yields CDR1 KGHSH and CDR2 LQKENI. CDR3 residues: CASSPGLSSYEQYV. The CDR3 bases are TGTGCCAGCTCACCTGGACTGAGCTCCTACGAGCAGTACGTC.

The chain employs TRBV7-8 and TRBJ2-5, with 7 positions matching TRBD1. The J call may be wrong; the DNA end is better matched by TRBJ2-7. This CDR3 region has 15 residues. Germline CDR1 is SGHVS and CDR2 is FQNEAQ. The CDR3 sequence is CASSSTRDRSYEQYF. The DNA for the CDR3 is TGTGCCAGCAGCTCTACCCGGGACAGATCCTACGAGCAGTACTTC.

This clone was found a few times. The rearrangement links TRBV7-9 to TRBJ2-7, with 8 nucleotides matching TRBD2. After removal of 5 bases from V and 0 bases from J, the junction contained 6 bases not matched to a gene. The V gene's germline CDR1 is SEHNR and CDR2 FQNEAQ (reference sequence). CDR3 length equals 15 residues. CDR3 coding DNA: TGTGCCAGCAGCCAACTAGCGGACTTCTCCTACGAGCAGTACTTC. Its translation: CASSQLADFSYEQYF. Together with reference TRBV7-9 and TRBJ2-7, the CDR3 gives the full variable domain: DTGVSQNPRHKITKRGQNVTFRCDPISEHNRLYWYRQTLGQGPEFLTYFQNEAQLEKSRLLSDRFSAERPKGSFSTLEIQRTEQGDSAMYLCASSQLADFSYEQYFGPGTRLTVT.

The chain employs TRBV6-1 and TRBJ2-3, with TRBD2 as a possible D gene (5 bases). CDR3 size: 15 residues. With 1 base removed from V and 2 bases from J, the gap between germline ends came to 10 bases. Germline V gives CDR1 MNHNS, CDR2 SASEGT. This CDR3 reads CASSEEAGVTDTQYF. The CDR3 DNA sequence: TGTGCCAGCAGTGAAGAGGCCGGGGTCACAGATACGCAGTATTTT.

This chain links TRBV7-8 with TRBJ2-1, with D maybe TRBD2 (7 bases). This CDR3 is 15 amino acids long. From germline, CDR1 is SGHVS and CDR2 FQNEAQ. V lost 4 bases and J 6 bases, leaving 16 bases between the germline ends. The CDR3 spells CASSSLGGAGNEQFF. The CDR3 coding sequence is TGTGCCAGCAGCTCGCTTGGGGGGGCAGGCAATGAGCAGTTCTTC.

V and J are TRBV2 and TRBJ1-1, with D perhaps TRBD1 (5 bases). The CDR3 extends over 13 amino acids. With 2 bases removed from V and 2 bases from J, the gap between germline ends came to 6 bases. The germline gives CDR1 SNHLY, CDR2 FYNNEI. CDR3 protein: CASSEQGNTEAFF. In nucleotides, the CDR3 is TGTGCCAGCAGTGAACAGGGTAACACTGAAGCTTTCTTT.

The chain combines TRBV7-3 with TRBJ2-1; D unclear. This CDR3 contains 14 residues. V lost 2 bases and J lost 4, with 9 bases in between. Germline CDR1 SGHTA, CDR2 FQGTGA. DNA of the CDR3: TGTGCCAGCAGCTTAGGTCCGGGTTACAATGAGCAGTTCTTC. This gives the protein CASSLGPGYNEQFF.

This chain joins TRBV7-3 and TRBJ2-5, with 7 bases lining up with TRBD1. Judging by the DNA end, TRBJ2-7 fits better; the J call may be wrong. The CDR3 is 14 residues long. Germline V gene lookup returns CDR1 SGHTA and CDR2 FQGTGA. The CDR3 loop reads CASSPTGASYEQYF. The CDR3 nucleotides are TGTGCCAGCAGCCCTACAGGGGCCTCCTACGAGCAGTACTTC.

The V call is TRBV4-1, the J call TRBJ2-1; 7 bases fit TRBD1. There are 13 residues in the CDR3. The V segment lost 5 bases and the J segment 8 bases; nucleotides outside the gene matches: 6. CDR1 is MGHRA and CDR2 is YSYEKL in the germline V gene. The CDR3 nucleotides read TGCGCCAGCAGCTCGACAGGGAGTCATGAGCAGTTCTTC. This codes for CASSSTGSHEQFF.

This sequence joins TRBV2 and TRBJ2-6; no clear D gene. Germline values: CDR1 SNHLY, CDR2 FYNNEI. Between the trimmed V and J ends, which lost 6 bases and 0 bases, there was a span of 12 bases. The CDR3 length is 16 residues. The CDR3: CASRRLVRSGANVLTF. The CDR3, as DNA: TGTGCCAGCAGAAGGCTAGTCCGCTCTGGGGCCAACGTCCTGACTTTC.

The chain links TRBV7-3 to TRBJ2-5; D ambiguous. Trimming left V 2 bases short and J 5 bases short, with 9 bases between. CDR3 length equals 13 residues. Germline CDR1 SGHTA, CDR2 FQGTGA. The CDR3 nucleotides read TGTGCCAGCAGCTTATCAGATCAGGAGACCCAGTACTTC. It is translated as CASSLSDQETQYF.

The genes are TRBV14 and TRBJ1-2; 7 bases match TRBD1. V shed 4 bases, J shed 4 bases, and the junction held 6 bases outside the gene matches. CDR1 and CDR2 from the germline V gene are SGHDN and FVKESK. There are 14 residues in the CDR3. The CDR3 here is CASSPGGGFYGYTF. In nucleotides, the CDR3 is TGTGCCAGCAGCCCCGGAGGGGGCTTCTATGGCTACACCTTC.